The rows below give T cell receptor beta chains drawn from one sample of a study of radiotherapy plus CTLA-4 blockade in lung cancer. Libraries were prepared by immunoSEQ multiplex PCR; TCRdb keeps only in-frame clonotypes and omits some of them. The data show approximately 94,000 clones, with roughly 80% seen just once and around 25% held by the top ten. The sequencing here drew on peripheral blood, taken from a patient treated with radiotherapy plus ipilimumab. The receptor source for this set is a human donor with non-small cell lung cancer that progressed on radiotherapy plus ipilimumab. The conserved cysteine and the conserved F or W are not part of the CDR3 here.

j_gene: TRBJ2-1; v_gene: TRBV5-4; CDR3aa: ASNRTGGSYNEQF
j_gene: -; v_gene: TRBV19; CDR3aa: ASSIIGGNGEQY
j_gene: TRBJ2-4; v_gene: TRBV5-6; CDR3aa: ASSSGQGVKNIQY
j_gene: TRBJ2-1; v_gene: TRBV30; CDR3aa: AWSVTGPLNEQF
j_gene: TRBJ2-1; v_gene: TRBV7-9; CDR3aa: ASSLGLAGGIHEQF
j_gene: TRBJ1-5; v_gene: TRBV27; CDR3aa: ASSSQGFKTYSNQPQH
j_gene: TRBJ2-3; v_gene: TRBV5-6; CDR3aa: ASSWGTSGLDTQY
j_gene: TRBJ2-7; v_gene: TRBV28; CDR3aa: ASSLGKGAVYEQY
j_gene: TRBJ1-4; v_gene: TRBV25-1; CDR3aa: ASSVTGLEKLF
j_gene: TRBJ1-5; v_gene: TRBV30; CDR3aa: AWSVRQGNNQPQH
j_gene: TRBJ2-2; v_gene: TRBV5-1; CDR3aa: ASRTGASTGELF
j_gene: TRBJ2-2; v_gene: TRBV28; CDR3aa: ASSFGNTGELF
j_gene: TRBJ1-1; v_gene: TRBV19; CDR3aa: ASSAGGRAEAF
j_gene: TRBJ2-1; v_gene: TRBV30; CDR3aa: AWSVGIEQF
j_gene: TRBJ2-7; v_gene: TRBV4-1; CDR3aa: ASSQTGTGPYEQY
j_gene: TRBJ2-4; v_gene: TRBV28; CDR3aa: ASSLEGEHIQY
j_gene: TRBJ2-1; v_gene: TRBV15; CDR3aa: ATSVRTGNEQF
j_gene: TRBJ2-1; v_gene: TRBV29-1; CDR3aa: SVGTGSYGEQF
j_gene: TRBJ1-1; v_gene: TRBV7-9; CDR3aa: ASSPEGQGIEAF
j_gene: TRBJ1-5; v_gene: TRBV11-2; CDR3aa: ASSLDLPGQPQH
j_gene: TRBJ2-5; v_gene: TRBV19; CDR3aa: ASTHLGGQTQY
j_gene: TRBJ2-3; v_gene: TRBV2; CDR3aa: ASQPGRPITDTQY
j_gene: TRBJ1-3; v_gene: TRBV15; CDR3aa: ATSRDPPGTGGNTIY
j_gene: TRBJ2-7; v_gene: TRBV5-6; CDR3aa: ASSLGGTGLAHEQY
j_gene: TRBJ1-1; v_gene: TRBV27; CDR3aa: ASSFVGGGTEAF
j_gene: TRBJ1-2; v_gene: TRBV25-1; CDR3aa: ASSERDRGPPT
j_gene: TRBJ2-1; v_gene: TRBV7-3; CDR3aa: ASSPYSGASYNEQF
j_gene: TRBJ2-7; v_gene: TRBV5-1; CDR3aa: ASSSGTGVYEQY
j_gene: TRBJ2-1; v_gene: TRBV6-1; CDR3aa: ASSREQTHNEQF
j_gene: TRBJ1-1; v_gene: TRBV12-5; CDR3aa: ASGLVGGFEAF
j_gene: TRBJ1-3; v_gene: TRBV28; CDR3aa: ASRGFSPSGNTIY
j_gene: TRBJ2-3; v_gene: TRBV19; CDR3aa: ASSRSLAGGTDTQY
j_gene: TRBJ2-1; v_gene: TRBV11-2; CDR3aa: ASSLVRRASGSYNEQF
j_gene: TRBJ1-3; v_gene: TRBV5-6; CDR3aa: ASSLLAGLGTIY
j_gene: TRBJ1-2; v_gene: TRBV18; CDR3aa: ASSPGTDYGYT
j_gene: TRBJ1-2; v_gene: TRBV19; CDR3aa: ASLRGAGDYGYT
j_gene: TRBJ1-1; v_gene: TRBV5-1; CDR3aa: ASSLGWGAVNTEAF
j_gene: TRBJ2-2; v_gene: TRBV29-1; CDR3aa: SVAQGQGNTGELF
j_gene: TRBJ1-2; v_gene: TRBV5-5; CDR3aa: ASSLARELNYGYT
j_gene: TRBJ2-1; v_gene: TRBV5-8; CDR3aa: ASSLRGLGHNEQF
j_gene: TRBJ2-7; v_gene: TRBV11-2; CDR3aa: ASSLGGGVSEQY
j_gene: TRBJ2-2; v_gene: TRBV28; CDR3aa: ASSLSRGRVGELF
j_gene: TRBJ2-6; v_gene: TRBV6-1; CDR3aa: ASGDRGSGANVLT
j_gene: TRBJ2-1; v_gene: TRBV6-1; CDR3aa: ASNLAGGPGNEQF
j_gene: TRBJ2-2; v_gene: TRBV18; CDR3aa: ASSPSLVGNTGELF
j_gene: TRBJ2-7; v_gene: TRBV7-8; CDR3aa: ASSLVALGYEQY
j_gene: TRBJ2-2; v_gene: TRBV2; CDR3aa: ASSLDTGELF
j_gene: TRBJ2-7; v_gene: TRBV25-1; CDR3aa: ASSRGGSYEQY
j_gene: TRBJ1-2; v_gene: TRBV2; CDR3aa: ASSRDSNYGYT
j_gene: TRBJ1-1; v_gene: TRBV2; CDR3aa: ASSFRRGGTEAF
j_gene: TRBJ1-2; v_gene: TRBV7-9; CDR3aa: ASSSNTRIYGYT
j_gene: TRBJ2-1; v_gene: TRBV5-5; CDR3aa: ASSAKWGAGSQF
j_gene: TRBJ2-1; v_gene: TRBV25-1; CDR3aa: ASRPSGRDEQF
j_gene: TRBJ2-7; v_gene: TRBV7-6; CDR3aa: ASSPRDYQRKEGEQY
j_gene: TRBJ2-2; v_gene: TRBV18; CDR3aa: ASSPGLGVGGGELF